Below are 23 T cell receptor beta chains sequenced from a single sample in a study of blood T cell repertoires in COVID-19. TCRdb keeps only in-frame clones here, not all; method: immunoSEQ multiplex PCR. This sample carries some 120,000 clones, around 83% of them seen once, and the ten largest clones take over 5%. The specimen sequenced was peripheral blood. These receptors were obtained from a man older than 75 with active or convalescent COVID-19.

This clone appeared a few times. The CDR3 reads CASSEEPGGKTQYF. DNA of the CDR3: TGTGCCAGCAGTGAGGAGCCGGGGGGAAAGACCCAGTACTTC. This rearrangement joins TRBV6-1 to TRBJ2-5; 7 bases are a match to TRBD2. The CDR3 has 14 amino acids. Per germline, CDR1 MNHNS and CDR2 SASEGT. The V and J ends lost 3 bases and 6 bases, in that order; junction bases with no gene match: 7.

The V gene is TRBV7-9, the J gene TRBJ2-7; tentative D call: TRBD2 (6 bases). This CDR3 has 13 amino acids. V was clipped by 3 bases and J by 6 bases, with 12 bases between them. Germline V lookup: CDR1 SEHNR, CDR2 FQNEAQ (reference sequence). The CDR3 sequence: CASSFGGSGEQYF. The CDR3 nucleotides read TGTGCCAGCAGCTTCGGAGGGTCTGGCGAGCAGTACTTC. The whole variable domain, remainder taken from reference TRBV7-9 and TRBJ2-7, is DTGVSQNPRHKITKRGQNVTFRCDPISEHNRLYWYRQTLGQGPEFLTYFQNEAQLEKSRLLSDRFSAERPKGSFSTLEIQRTEQGDSAMYLCASSFGGSGEQYFGPGTRLTVT.

The rearrangement joins TRBV10-3 to TRBJ2-1; weak D call: TRBD2 (7 bases). The V end was cut by 6 bases, the J end by 0 bases, with 12 bases between. The CDR3 loop spans 15 amino acids. Germline V gene lookup returns CDR1 ENHRY and CDR2 SYGVKD. CDR3 residues: CAISLGGLSYNEQFF. In DNA, the CDR3 is TGTGCCATCAGCCTCGGGGGGCTCTCCTACAATGAGCAGTTCTTC.

V usage is TRBV19 and J usage is TRBJ1-4; 9 positions agree with TRBD1. The CDR3 contains 15 residues. CDR1 LNHDA and CDR2 SQIVND come from the germline V gene (reference sequence). V was pared by 6 bases and J by 1 base, with 3 bases of the junction left unmatched. The CDR3 here is CASRGTGLTNEKLFF. Written as DNA, the CDR3 is TGTGCCAGTAGGGGGACAGGGTTAACTAATGAAAAACTGTTTTTT.

The chain joins TRBV7-3 to TRBJ2-1; a possible D gene is TRBD1 (5 bases). This CDR3 comprises 12 residues. V shed 0 bases and J shed 10 bases, with 7 bases lying between them. Germline V gene sequence: CDR1 SGHTA, CDR2 FQGTGA. The CDR3 DNA follows: TGTGCCAGCAGCTTAACGGGGCCAGAGCAGTTCTTC. Translated, it gives CASSLTGPEQFF.

The CDR3 reads CASSLGQGAGEAFF. The CDR3 DNA reads TGTGCCAGCAGCCTCGGACAGGGGGCGGGTGAAGCTTTCTTT. The chain has TRBV6-5 and TRBJ1-1, with 11 bases fitting TRBD1. There are 14 residues in the CDR3. Germline CDR1 reads MNHEY; CDR2 reads SVGAGI. V dropped 6 bases and J dropped 7; count of bases not matched to a gene: 7.

V is TRBV6-5 and J is TRBJ1-6; the D is unclear. CDR1 is MNHEY, CDR2 SVGAGI, per germline. The CDR3 has 16 amino acids. Between the trimmed V and J ends, which lost 0 bases and 0 bases, there was a span of 6 bases. The CDR3 DNA follows: TGTGCCAGCAGTTACTCTTGGAGCTCCTATAATTCACCCCTCCACTTT. Residues: CASSYSWSSYNSPLHF.

The sample holds a few counts of this clone. This chain links TRBV6-4 with TRBJ1-5; no clear D. Germline CDR1 MRHNA, CDR2 SNTAGT. Between the trimmed V and J ends, which lost 4 bases and 6 bases, there was a span of 10 bases. This CDR3 has 13 amino acids. CDR3 region: CASSAGNGQPQHF. CDR3 in DNA: TGTGCCAGCAGTGCCGGGAATGGTCAGCCCCAGCATTTT.

The chain is built from TRBV3-1 (or the pseudogene TRBV3-2) and TRBJ1-1, with 10 bases fitting TRBD1. The CDR3 covers 14 residues. The junction had 3 bases not matched to a gene; V was cut back by 5 bases and J by 3 bases. The germline V gene has CDR1 LGHDT and CDR2 YNNKEL (reference sequence). CDR3 in amino acids: CASSIGQGDTEAFF. The CDR3, as DNA: TGTGCCAGCAGCATAGGACAGGGGGACACTGAAGCTTTCTTT.

Only one count was recorded for this clone. This chain links TRBV13 with TRBJ2-3; D is unresolved. Germline-derived CDR1 and CDR2 are PRHDT and FYEKMQ (reference sequence). The CDR3 contains 12 residues. Trimming removed 3 bases from V and 5 bases from J, with 6 bases in between. The CDR3 reads CASSFLEDTQYF. CDR3 sequence (DNA): TGTGCCAGCAGCTTCCTAGAAGATACGCAGTATTTT. The full variable domain, completed using reference TRBV13 and TRBJ2-3, is AAGVIQSPRHLIKEKRETATLKCYPIPRHDTVYWYQQGPGQDPQFLISFYEKMQSDKGSIPDRFSAQQFSDYHSELNMSSLELGDSALYFCASSFLEDTQYFGPGTRLTVL.

The rearrangement links TRBV4-2 to TRBJ1-6; 9 bases fit TRBD1. V lost 0 bases to trimming and J lost 9 bases; unmatched junction nucleotides: 6. Germline V gene sequence: CDR1 LGHNA, CDR2 YNFKEQ. The CDR3 loop spans 16 amino acids. CDR3 sequence reads: CASSQDMRQGVSPLHF. The CDR3 region has the DNA TGTGCCAGCAGCCAAGATATGAGACAGGGGGTTTCACCCCTCCACTTT.

V is TRBV19 and J is TRBJ2-4; 9 bases line up with TRBD2. Germline assignment: CDR1 LNHDA and CDR2 SQIVND (reference sequence). CDR3 length: 16 amino acids. V was pared by 5 bases and J by 0 bases, with 5 bases of the junction left unmatched. In nucleotides, the CDR3 is TGTGCCAGTAGTCAGGGGACTAGCCCAGCCAAAAACATTCAGTACTTC. Translation gives CASSQGTSPAKNIQYF.

The chain uses TRBV6-2 or TRBV6-3 and TRBJ2-1; tentatively, D is TRBD2 (7 bases). Germline values: CDR1 MNHEY, CDR2 SVGEGT. Deletions cut 2 bases from V and 4 bases from J, with 9 bases between. CDR3 length: 14 amino acids. The CDR3, as DNA: TGTGCCAGCAGTTACAGGGGGGGGTACAATGAGCAGTTCTTC. Protein sequence: CASSYRGGYNEQFF.

V usage is TRBV6-2 or TRBV6-3 and J usage is TRBJ2-7; TRBD2 matches at 14 bases. Unmatched junction bases numbered 12, after V lost 5 bases and J lost 3 bases. This CDR3 is built from 18 residues. CDR1 and CDR2 (germline): MNHEY, SVGEGT. CDR3 in amino acids: CASSRPGTSGGTGYEQYF. In DNA, the CDR3 is TGTGCCAGCAGTCGCCCGGGGACTAGCGGGGGAACGGGCTACGAGCAGTACTTC.

The CDR3 protein is CASSRDFGYTF. In DNA, the CDR3 is TGTGCCAGTAGTAGGGACTTTGGCTACACCTTC. The rearrangement links TRBV19 to TRBJ1-2, with a tentative D call TRBD1 (5 bases). CDR1 is LNHDA and CDR2 is SQIVND in the germline V gene (reference sequence). The CDR3 is 11 amino acids. V shed 4 bases and J shed 7 bases, with 7 bases lying between them.

The sample holds one count of this clone. V usage is TRBV7-6 and J usage is TRBJ2-1; weak D call: TRBD1 (5 bases). Germline V CDR1 and CDR2: SGHVS, FNYEAQ. CDR3 length equals 11 residues. With 9 bases removed from V and 8 bases from J, the gap between germline ends came to 11 bases. The CDR3 sequence is CARKSRDEQFF. The CDR3 DNA sequence: TGTGCCAGAAAGTCCAGGGATGAGCAGTTCTTC. Full variable domain (remainder filled in from reference TRBV7-6 and TRBJ2-1): GAGVSQSPRYKVTKRGQDVALRCDPISGHVSLYWYRQALGQGPEFLTYFNYEAQQDKSGLPNDRFSAERPEGSISTLTIQRTEQRDSAMYRCARKSRDEQFFGPGTRLTVL.

The chain uses TRBV5-1 and TRBJ1-1; the match to TRBD1 covers 10 bases. The CDR3 is made up of 16 amino acids. The germline CDR1 and CDR2 sequences are SGHRS and YFSETQ. J was trimmed by 2 bases and V by 7 bases; bases with no gene match: 11. The CDR3 DNA is TGCGCCAGCCGACAGGGGGCCTCAACCCCAAACACTGAAGCTTTCTTT. It encodes CASRQGASTPNTEAFF.

The gene calls are TRBV30 and TRBJ1-1, with 10 bases identical to TRBD1. Germline assignment: CDR1 GTSNPN and CDR2 SVGIG (reference sequence). This CDR3 comprises 12 residues. Trimming cost V 8 bases and J 5 bases; bases outside gene matches: 5. The DNA for the CDR3 is TGTGCCCATGACAGGGGGCTAACTGAAGCTTTCTTT. Translated: CAHDRGLTEAFF.

The count of this clone is one. This chain connects TRBV7-2 to TRBJ2-7; D is ambiguous. The CDR3 loop spans 14 amino acids. V lost 4 bases and J 2 bases, leaving 12 bases between the germline ends. Looked up from germline, CDR1 is SGHTA and CDR2 is FQGNSA. CDR3 protein: CASSSSNTAYEQYF. DNA of the CDR3: TGTGCCAGCAGCTCAAGTAACACCGCCTACGAGCAGTACTTC.

The chain is built from TRBV18 and TRBJ2-3; D possibly corresponds to TRBD2 (6 bases). CDR3 length equals 13 residues. The germline gives CDR1 KGHSH, CDR2 LQKENI. The V end lost 10 bases, the J end lost 4 bases, and 15 bases lay between the germline ends. In DNA, the CDR3 is TGTGCCACCTACGGGGGAGTGTCAGATACGCAGTATTTT. It translates to CATYGGVSDTQYF. Full variable domain (outside the CDR3, taken from reference TRBV18 and TRBJ2-3): NAGVMQNPRHLVRRRGQEARLRCSPMKGHSHVYWYRQLPEEGLKFMVYLQKENIIDESGMPKERFSAEFPKEGPSILRIQQVVRGDSAAYFCATYGGVSDTQYFGPGTRLTVL.

The chain combines TRBV5-4 with TRBJ2-1; the match to TRBD1 covers 7 bases. Trimming at V came to 2 bases and at J to 8 bases, leaving 4 bases not matched to a gene. Germline CDR1 reads SGHNT; CDR2 reads YYREEE (reference sequence). This CDR3 region has 13 residues. CDR3 in DNA: TGTGCCAGCAGCTTAGACAGGGACGATGAGCAGTTCTTC. Its translation: CASSLDRDDEQFF.

This chain uses TRBV7-3 with TRBJ2-7; 9 bases are shared with TRBD2. The germline V gene has CDR1 SGHTA and CDR2 FQGTGA. The CDR3 is 14 amino acids. J gave up 4 bases and V 2 bases, and 3 bases lay outside the gene matches. The CDR3: CASSLGSGSYEQYF. CDR3 bases: TGTGCCAGCAGCTTAGGTAGCGGGAGTTACGAGCAGTACTTC.

This clone was seen only once. J is TRBJ2-4 and V is TRBV6-5; no clear D gene. There are 13 residues in the CDR3. Per the germline V gene, CDR1 is MNHEY and CDR2 is SVGAGI. V was clipped by 4 bases and J by 4 bases, with 8 bases between them. The CDR3 spells CASSSGGKNIQYF. The CDR3, as DNA: TGTGCCAGCAGTTCCGGCGGTAAAAACATTCAGTACTTC.